What follows is one TCR beta chain and its context. Its antigen specificity is not known. No base quality information exists; no much larger clone differs at one position. V is clipped by 6 bases and J by 6 bases, and the sequence between their germline boundaries is 20 bases long. CDR1 and CDR2 are read off the germline V gene (reference sequence) as DFQATT and SNEGSKA. The CDR3 starts with the cysteine, ends with the phenylalanine, and has 14 residues. Only CDR3 DNA is held: 42 bases, read in frame from base 1. Explained via the paper, the treatment or condition label denotes: roughly 11-day PBMC culture with coronavirus spike peptide pools or control peptides (ViraFEST assay). The ViraFEST assay, used in the study, expanded antigen-specific T cells with peptide pools and then identified the expanded clonotypes through TCR sequencing. Positive SARS-CoV-2 PCR tests in the convalescent patients dated from March to December 2020, before Alpha, Beta and Delta variants emerged in the United States. Each well held about 2 million PBMCs cultured in IMDM containing approximately 5% human AB serum and roughly 9.7 IU/ml IL-2, with about 10 ug/ml peptide pools added. On days 3 and 7, half of the culture medium was replaced with fresh IL-2-containing medium. After around 11 days of culture, CD4+ T cells were isolated by negative selection using the EasySep CD4+ T cell isolation kit. Ficoll-Paque Plus gradient centrifugation was used to isolate PBMCs from whole blood, and the isolated PBMCs were then either used fresh or cryopreserved at -140C. Culture conditions were generally each tested in triplicate wells.

The receptor library was made with PCR. TCR sequencing of DNA from cultured CD4+ T cells used the Oncomine TCR Beta short-read assay at the Johns Hopkins FTIC core. The QIAamp micro DNA kit was used to extract genomic DNA from the cultured CD4+ T cells. Oncomine TCR Beta libraries made from cultured CD4+ T cells were pooled using unique dual indexes and sequenced on an Illumina iSeq 100. Processing in the source paper ran as follows. Non-productive sequences were filtered out, and CDR3s that did not start with C, did not end with F or W, or were shorter than 7 amino acids were discarded. Antigen-specific clonotypes were identified with the MANAFEST web application by comparing peptide-stimulated wells with reference and other culture wells. To be called positive, a clone needed an FDR below 0.05, an odds ratio above 5, and a productive frequency above 0.1% in at least two of three replicate wells. A clonotype counted as cross-reactive if it showed significant expansion both in the SARS-CoV-2 spike wells and in at least one common cold coronavirus spike condition. Levenshtein distances (stringdist) and unrooted phylogenetic trees (ape) in R version 3.6.1 were used to assess CDR3 homology. Through fastp at Q25 and MiXCR, TCRdb rebuilt clones from the public reads, retaining in-frame beta chains. Each entry merges the rows of one CDR3 protein and shows their most common DNA and genes. The V and J calls were determined by TCRdb, not by the authors. In all, the sample holds several thousand distinct CDR3 sequences, and 44% of those were seen once. 47% of the sample rests with the top ten.

The data stem from a study of vaccination and CD4 T cells after COVID-19 (dated 2022 in TCRdb). For the wider study: Convalescent patients had a positive SARS-CoV-2 result on nasal swab PCR, and of these patients, several had mild disease and one had severe disease. Six males and four females were included in the convalescent cohort, with two Hispanic individuals, seven Caucasians, two Asians and one multiracial person represented. Participants got two doses of the Pfizer-BioNTech BNT162b2 vaccine (n=8) or two doses of the Moderna mRNA-1273 vaccine (n=2). Post-COVID blood samples were collected from convalescent patients a median of approximately 93 days after diagnosis, with a range of roughly 35 to 161 days. Post-vaccine blood samples were collected a median of about 69 days after the second vaccine dose, ranging from roughly 13 to 250 days. Overlapping spike peptide pools from SARS-CoV-2 and from the common cold coronaviruses HCoV-NL63, HCoV-OC43 and HCoV-229E were used as culture stimuli. Control cultures received a CEFX viral epitope pool as the positive control, an HIV-1 Nef peptide pool as the negative control, or no peptide. The spike-specific CD4+ TCR repertoire was compared before and after mRNA vaccination in ten to eleven COVID-19 convalescent patients and several infection-naive healthy vaccine recipients.

Paper-wide results and their limitations: In convalescent patients, a median 86.3% of post-vaccine SARS-CoV-2-reactive clones were detected only after vaccination, and vaccine-specific priming was suggested by this finding. The number of convalescent patients in the study was relatively small, and the study did not examine early timepoints following natural infection. The median number of SARS-CoV-2-reactive clonotypes rose from roughly 20 after infection to about 40 after vaccination, but the change was not significant. In convalescent patients, nearly all vaccine-specific clones (304 of 307) were found to be mono-reactive for SARS-CoV-2 spike rather than cross-reactive with common cold coronaviruses.

The chain is assembled from TRBV20-1 and TRBJ1-2; matching of 5 bases hints at TRBD1 as the D gene. Input material: CD4+ T cells from blood, cultured in vitro. The sequence derives from a human donor who had recovered from COVID-19. The nucleotide sequence is TGCAGTGCAAAACGAGGGGTTCCACTACATGGCTACACCTTC. Its protein product is CSAKRGVPLHGYTF.